What follows is one TCR beta chain and its context. How the authors handled the data: Estimated nucleated cell counts came from reference gene primer amplification. Clones were read by immunoSEQ multiplex PCR, and TCRdb kept only the in-frame ones, dropping some. The V and J calls and clone size are taken from that table; D and trimming were inferred from the DNA. Found here are around 270,000 clones, 80% to 95% of them singletons; the top ten hold roughly 2.7%. Recruited during active infection, patients (from Seattle) were subsequently followed longitudinally. The data derive from a study of blood T cell repertoires in COVID-19. The wider study: Some COVID-19 samples were acute and others convalescent; all came from the United States, Italy and Spain. Sample material is recorded as cDNA or gDNA derived from T cells, B-cell-depleted T cells, or PBMCs.

Germline CDR1 SNHLY, CDR2 FYNNEI. The V gene lost 8 bases and the J gene lost 0 bases, with 20 bases spanning the gap. This CDR3 comprises 17 residues. The rearrangement uses TRBV2 and TRBJ2-4; perhaps TRBD2 as D (6 bases). Sequencing was performed on peripheral blood. This receptor was obtained from a person aged 18-35 years with COVID-19, enrolled during active disease. The chain's CDR3 is CASGKPLAEEAKNIQYF. The CDR3 DNA reads as TGTGCCAGCGGAAAGCCATTAGCGGAGGAAGCCAAAAACATTCAGTACTTC.